This T cell receptor (beta chain) was recovered during a study of blood T cell repertoires in COVID-19 (TCRdb year 2020). For context, the study as a whole: Samples from collaborators originated in the United States, Italy and Spain and spanned both the acute and convalescent phases of COVID-19. The prospective study material was composed of cDNA or gDNA derived from T cells, B-cell-depleted T cells, or PBMCs. Deeply sampled blood TCRbeta repertoires from subjects exposed to, actively infected with, or recovered from COVID-19 were included in the dataset. The repertoires were released in a freely available public database intended as a resource for research on the immune response to SARS-CoV-2. Samples came from the ongoing ImmuneRACE study (first 160 participants) plus 1,254 subjects from 6 global collaborators. Nearly every sample came with metadata listing a de-identified subject ID, COVID-19 status, age in years and sex. Where available, HLA class I and class II types were taken from metadata supplied by the sample provider and were not determined by assay-based typing.

Another Seattle source contributed samples from volunteer blood donors who had recovered from COVID-19. Whole blood was collected in K2EDTA tubes by collaborating institutions according to the institutions' own protocols. For TCRbeta analysis, collaborators shipped samples as frozen whole blood, isolated PBMCs, or DNA extracted from either of those sample types. TCRbeta CDR3 regions were amplified from genomic DNA by means of the immunoSEQ Assay, a bias-controlled multiplex PCR. As for the original processing: The number of nucleated cells in each sample was estimated from the amplification of reference gene primers within the assay. To quantify the absolute abundance of each unique TCRbeta CDR3 rearrangement, sequence reads were collapsed and filtered. For each sample, productive Simpson clonality was calculated by taking the square root of Simpson's diversity index across productive rearrangements. The table was pulled from immuneACCESS by TCRdb, which kept in-frame rearrangements only. Such tables lose some clones; where checked, under half of the loss comes from unresolved V genes, and the rest has no known cause. Clonal size and the V and J genes are those of that table, whereas D and trimming came from the DNA. The sample table shows hundreds of thousands of clones, and more than 75% are seen once. Of the sample, about 1.6% falls within the top ten clones.

About this clone itself: Its antigen is still unknown. No much larger clone is present one base from it, and per-base qualities are unavailable. The sample has other DNA sequences that encode this CDR3 too.

Broader findings and caveats from the paper: The amount of clinical and demographic metadata varied by source and participant and was provided uncurated.

The CDR3 measures 13 amino acids from cysteine to phenylalanine. Solely the CDR3 DNA is kept, with 39 bases framed from the first base. Clipping removes 6 bases from V and 2 bases from J, with 3 as the unmatched junction base count. The germline V gene supplies CDR1 SNHLY and CDR2 FYNNEI. The sequenced sample was peripheral blood. This receptor was taken from a middle-aged woman who had recovered from COVID-19. The rearrangement combines TRBV2 with TRBJ1-1, and TRBD1 aligns with 7 junction nucleotides. The CDR3: CASSRQGNTEAFF. The nucleotide sequence reads as follows: TGTGCCAGCAGCCGACAGGGTAACACTGAAGCTTTCTTT. With the portions outside the CDR3 filled from the reference TRBV2 and TRBJ1-1 genes, the complete variable region becomes EPEVTQTPSHQVTQMGQEVILRCVPISNHLYFYWYRQILGQKVEFLVSFYNNEISEKSEIFDDQFSVERPDGSNFTLKIRSTKLEDSAMYFCASSRQGNTEAFFGQGTRLTVV.